This TCR beta chain was recovered during a study of shared clonotypes between healthy human individuals. As for the study in general: Participating donors consisted of two women and a few men aged 18 to 49. General study results and limits: Limitation of the genetic and exposure-history diversity represented came from the few donors. Several donors shared approximately 5% of their naive CD4 clonotypes. Generation of non-shared clonotypes was less probable than generation of clonotypes shared by all four donors.

As to this clone: Its antigen is currently unknown.

Assay: immunoSEQ multiplex PCR; the TCRdb copy retains only in-frame clones and omits some. Of about 2.4 million clones in the sample, roughly nine tenths were seen once. The receptor was derived from a man aged 18 to 29 in good health. Sequencing was carried out using naive CD4+ T cells sorted from blood. Subset defined: CD45RA+ positively selected.

The CDR3 here is CSARSDRNYGYTF. The CDR3 DNA is TGCAGCGCCAGGTCGGACAGGAACTATGGCTACACCTTC. The gene calls are TRBV29-1 and TRBJ1-2; 7 nucleotides align to TRBD1. After removal of 7 bases from V and 2 bases from J, the junction contained 7 bases not matched to a gene. In germline, CDR1 is SQVTM, CDR2 ANQGSEA. The CDR3 is 13 residues long.